The 14 T cell receptor beta chains listed next were all sequenced from one sample in a study of regulatory T cells in long-lasting Graves disease. Relying on iRepertoire HTBI primers and Arm-PCR of CDR3 regions, the team built TCR beta libraries. Using its own MiXCR run on the multiplex PCR reads, TCRdb lists one record per CDR3 protein. The sample consists of 350,000 to 500,000 distinct CDR3 sequences, around a fifth of them appearing once. Time point: persistent/refractory GD, antithyroid drugs over 5 years with positive TRAb. RNA isolated from PBMCs was used to make the TCR library. The source was peripheral blood mononuclear cells (PBMCs), collected when the disease was refractory, from a patient treated with antithyroid drugs. These receptors were obtained from a female donor with Graves disease.

V gene TRBV20-1 combines with J gene TRBJ2-3; tentative D call: TRBD2 (6 bases). The V gene lost 6 bases and the J gene lost 1 base, with 14 bases spanning the gap. Germline CDR1 reads DFQATT; CDR2 reads SNEGSKA (reference sequence). This CDR3 contains 14 residues. As DNA, the CDR3 is TGCAGTGCCCCAAGGGCTAGCGGCACAGATACGCAGTATTTT. This gives the protein CSAPRASGTDTQYF.

In its sample, this clonotype was seen a few times. The chain couples TRBV19 to TRBJ2-5; D is unresolved. Trimming removed 0 bases from V and 2 bases from J, with 10 bases in between. Germline CDR1 is LNHDA and CDR2 is SQIVND (reference sequence). The CDR3 has 15 residues. CDR3 sequence reads: CASSIDMGQQETQYF. The CDR3 nucleotides are TGTGCCAGTAGTATAGATATGGGTCAGCAAGAGACCCAGTACTTC.

At least ten counts were recorded for this clonotype. One junction end does not reproduce the germline sequence, and a read error may be involved. This chain links TRBV15 with TRBJ2-7, with D uncertain. The CDR3 covers 15 residues. CDR1 and CDR2 from the germline V gene are LNHNV and YYDKDF (reference sequence). Here the CDR3 DNA reads TGTGCCACCAGCGCCAACTGGGCATTCGCCTACGAGCAGCACTTC. Encoded protein: CATSANWAFAYEQHF. The full variable domain, completed using reference TRBV15 and TRBJ2-7, is DAMVIQNPRYQVTQFGKPVTLSCSQTLNHNVMYWYQQKSSQAPKLLFHYYDKDFNNEADTPDNFQSRRPNTSFCFLDIRSPGLGDTAMYLCATSANWAFAYEQHFGPGTRLTVT.

The table lists this clonotype with many counts. This chain connects TRBV6-1 to TRBJ2-7; the D is unclear. CDR1 and CDR2 (germline): MNHNS, SASEGT. Deletions cut 2 bases from V and 2 bases from J, with 13 bases between. This CDR3 region has 15 residues. CDR3 bases: TGTGCCAGCAGTGAACGGGCCTTAGGCCCCTACGAGCAGTACTTC. It specifies CASSERALGPYEQYF.

This clonotype was observed a handful of times. This chain connects TRBV2 to TRBJ2-3; 13 bases are shared with TRBD2. Germline CDR1 and CDR2: SNHLY and FYNNEI. After removal of 6 bases from V and 3 bases from J, the junction contained 6 bases not matched to a gene. The CDR3 contains 16 residues. CDR3 region: CASSSVLAGGTDTQYF. The DNA for the CDR3 is TGTGCCAGCAGCTCCGTACTAGCGGGAGGGACAGATACGCAGTATTTT.

This clonotype was observed a few times. The chain couples TRBV30 to TRBJ1-4; TRBD1 matches 7 bases. Germline V CDR1 and CDR2: GTSNPN, SVGIG (reference sequence). CDR3 length equals 16 residues. V trimming: 0 bases; J trimming: 3 bases; junction bases outside the gene matches: 7. The CDR3 spells CAWSVARGTANEKLFF. CDR3 nucleotide sequence: TGTGCCTGGAGTGTGGCAAGGGGGACAGCTAATGAAAAACTGTTTTTT.

The table lists this clonotype with a few counts. The chain links TRBV12-3 or TRBV12-4 to TRBJ2-7; unclear D gene. The CDR3 spans 15 residues. V dropped 6 bases and J dropped 7 bases, with 22 bases sitting between them. The CDR3 nucleotides are TGTGCCAGCAGCTCCCTTAGGCCGTTAGGTGAGGAGCAGTACTTC. Translated, it gives CASSSLRPLGEEQYF.

This chain links TRBV7-8 with TRBJ2-1; D gene uncertain. The CDR3 is made up of 14 amino acids. Germline values: CDR1 SGHVS, CDR2 FQNEAQ. V lost 1 base and J 4 bases, leaving 8 bases between the germline ends. CDR3 region: CASSLDSGYNEQFF. DNA of the CDR3: TGTGCCAGCAGCTTAGATTCTGGGTACAATGAGCAGTTCTTC. Full variable domain (outside the CDR3, taken from reference TRBV7-8 and TRBJ2-1): GAGVSQSPRYKVAKRGQDVALRCDPISGHVSLFWYQQALGQGPEFLTYFQNEAQLDKSGLPSDRFFAERPEGSVSTLKIQRTQQEDSAVYLCASSLDSGYNEQFFGPGTRLTVL.

The sample holds many counts of this clonotype. CDR3: CASSQGVEAYEQYF. As DNA, the CDR3 is TGTGCCAGCAGCCAAGGGGTAGAAGCCTACGAGCAGTACTTC. The gene calls are TRBV3-1 and TRBJ2-7; unclear D gene. Looked up from germline, CDR1 is LGHDT and CDR2 is YNNKEL (reference sequence). The length of the CDR3 is 14 residues. V dropped 1 base and J dropped 2 bases, with 9 bases sitting between them.

As for this clonotype: This may come from a read error, since a much larger clone is one base off. V is TRBV7-8 and J is TRBJ1-1, with D possibly matching TRBD1 (6 bases). This CDR3 is built from 15 residues. Trimming pared 3 bases from V and 2 bases from J, leaving 13 bases between. The germline V gene encodes CDR1 SGHVS and CDR2 FQNEAQ. This CDR3 reads CASSFRGTNNTEAFF. In DNA, the CDR3 is TGTGCCAGCAGCTTTAGGGGGACAAACAACACTGAAGCTTTCTTT.

In this sample, this clonotype turned up a few times. The chain employs TRBV12-3 or TRBV12-4 and TRBJ1-3; no definite D call. The V and J ends lost 1 base and 0 bases respectively, with 10 bases between them. The CDR3 is 16 residues long. The CDR3: CASSLGQPLSGNTIYF. DNA of the CDR3: TGTGCCAGCAGTTTAGGTCAGCCCCTCTCTGGAAACACCATATATTTT.

This clonotype was seen a few times. CDR3 in amino acids: CASSQGGLAGYEQYF. In nucleotides, the CDR3 is TGTGCCAGCAGCCAGGGCGGGCTAGCGGGATACGAGCAGTACTTC. The rearrangement joins TRBV14 to TRBJ2-7; 9 bases are a match to TRBD2. With 3 bases clipped from V and 4 bases from J, the junction kept 7 bases outside the gene matches. Germline values: CDR1 SGHDN, CDR2 FVKESK. The CDR3 loop spans 15 amino acids.

This clonotype was found many times. The gene calls are TRBV12-3 or TRBV12-4 and TRBJ2-7; D is possibly TRBD1 or TRBD2 (6 bases each). Trimming left V 3 bases short and J 5 bases short, with 14 bases between. CDR3 length: 14 amino acids. CDR3 in DNA: TGTGCCAGCAGTTTCTCGGGGGCTGGTAACGAGCAGTACTTC. Translated: CASSFSGAGNEQYF.

CDR3 bases: TGTGCCATCAGTGTGGGGACAGGGGGGACTGAAGCTTTCTTT. It codes for CAISVGTGGTEAFF. V and J are TRBV10-3 and TRBJ1-1; 11 nucleotides agree with TRBD1. The CDR3 is made up of 14 amino acids. Germline CDR1 is ENHRY and CDR2 is SYGVKD. Trimming at V came to 4 bases and at J to 5 bases, leaving 3 bases not matched to a gene.